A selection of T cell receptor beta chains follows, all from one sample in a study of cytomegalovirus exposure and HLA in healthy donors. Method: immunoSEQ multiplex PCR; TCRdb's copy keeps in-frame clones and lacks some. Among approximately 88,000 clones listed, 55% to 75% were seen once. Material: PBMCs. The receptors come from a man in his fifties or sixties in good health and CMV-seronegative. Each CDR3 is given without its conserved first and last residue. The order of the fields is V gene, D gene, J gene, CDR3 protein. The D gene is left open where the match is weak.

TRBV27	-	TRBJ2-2	ASSFSGSQTGELF
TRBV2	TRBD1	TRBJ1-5	ASSEVRTGGGGQPQH
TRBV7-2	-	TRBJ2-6	ASSITGAGANVLT
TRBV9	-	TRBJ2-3	ASSVGQNEATDTQY
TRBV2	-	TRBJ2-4	ASSETGTTKNIQY
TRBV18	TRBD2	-	ASSPPLGGGITYEQY
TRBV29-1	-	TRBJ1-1	SVGWGRNTEAF
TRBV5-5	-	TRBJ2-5	ASSLADKETQY
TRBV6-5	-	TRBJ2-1	ASKRQGPSYNEQF
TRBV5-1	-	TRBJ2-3	ASSPLLSASGTDTQY
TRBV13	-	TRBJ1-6	ASSSRPSDNSPLH
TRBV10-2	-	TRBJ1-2	ASSESATGGYT
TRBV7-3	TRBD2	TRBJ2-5	ASSLAGDQETQY
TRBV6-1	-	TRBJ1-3	ASSEMGSGNTIY
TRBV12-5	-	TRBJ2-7	ASGPTANSYEQY
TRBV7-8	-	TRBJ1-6	ASSLLFGGSSPLH
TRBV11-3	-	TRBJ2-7	ASSLSGWLGQY
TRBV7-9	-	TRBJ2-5	ASSLGAVGDQETQY
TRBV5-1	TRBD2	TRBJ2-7	ASSLDSGRGEQY
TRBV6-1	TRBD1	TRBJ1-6	AGRQGDSPLH
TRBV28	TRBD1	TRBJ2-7	ASSLTGTGHYEQY
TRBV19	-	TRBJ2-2	ASSTPTGELF
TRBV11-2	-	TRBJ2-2	ASSFTGTLNTGELF
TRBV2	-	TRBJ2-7	ASGARTSSYEQY
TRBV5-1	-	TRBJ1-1	ASSFFSRDTEAF
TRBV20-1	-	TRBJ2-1	SARSGFEQF
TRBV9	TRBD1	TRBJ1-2	ASSERQGYGYT
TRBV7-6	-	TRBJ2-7	ASSRGHADYEQY
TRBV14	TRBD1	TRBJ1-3	ASRDRAVSGNTIY
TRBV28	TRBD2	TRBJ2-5	ASSLSLGGGQETQY
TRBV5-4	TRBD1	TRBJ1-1	ASSQTGGASAF
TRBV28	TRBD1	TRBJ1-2	ASGETGGLRGYT
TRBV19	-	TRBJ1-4	ASSIDRDGSNEKLF
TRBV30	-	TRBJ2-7	AWSVQYEQY
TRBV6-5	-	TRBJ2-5	ASTAPQRAQY
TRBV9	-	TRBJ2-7	ASSVDATGPSYEQY
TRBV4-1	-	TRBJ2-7	ASSQVSGTTYEQY
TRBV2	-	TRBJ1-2	ASSDQGMDYGYT
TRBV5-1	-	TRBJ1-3	ASSLNGDRTSGNTIY
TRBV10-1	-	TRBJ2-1	ASSVVQTKEQF
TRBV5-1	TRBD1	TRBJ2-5	ASSLRTGRQETQY
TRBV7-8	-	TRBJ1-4	ASSLGQVQGKEKLF
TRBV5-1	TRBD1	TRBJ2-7	ASRLGQGTHEQY
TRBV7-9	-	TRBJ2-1	ASSPPFRRGNEQF